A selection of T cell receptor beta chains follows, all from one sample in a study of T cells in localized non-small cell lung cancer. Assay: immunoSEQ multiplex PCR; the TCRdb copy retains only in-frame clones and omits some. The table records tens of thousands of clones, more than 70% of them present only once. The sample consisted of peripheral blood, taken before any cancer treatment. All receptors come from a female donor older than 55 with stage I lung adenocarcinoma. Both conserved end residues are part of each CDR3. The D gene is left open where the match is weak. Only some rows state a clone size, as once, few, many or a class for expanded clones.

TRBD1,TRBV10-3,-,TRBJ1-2,CAISEYGQGAGGYTF,TGTGCCATCAGTGAGTATGGACAGGGGGCAGGTGGCTACACCTTC
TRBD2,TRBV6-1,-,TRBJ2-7,CASSIAGGGSYEQYF,TGTGCCAGCTCAATAGCGGGAGGAGGTTCCTACGAGCAGTACTTC
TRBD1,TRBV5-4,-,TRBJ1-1,CASSLVGTGGRTEAFF,TGTGCCAGCAGCTTAGTCGGGACAGGGGGCCGGACTGAAGCTTTCTTT
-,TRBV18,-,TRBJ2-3,CASSPPVGGVADTQYF,TGTGCCAGCTCACCACCGGTCGGAGGTGTCGCGGATACGCAGTATTTT
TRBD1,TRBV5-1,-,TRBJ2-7,CASSFTGTGNYEQYF,TGCGCCAGCAGCTTCACCGGGACAGGGAACTACGAGCAGTACTTC
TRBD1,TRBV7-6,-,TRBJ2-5,CASSTYRQGGYQETQYF,TGTGCCAGCAGCACCTACCGACAGGGGGGGTACCAAGAGACCCAGTACTTC
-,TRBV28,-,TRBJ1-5,CASSYRLAQHF,TGTGCCAGCAGTTACCGTTTGGCCCAGCATTTT
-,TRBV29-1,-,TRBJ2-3,CSVELLITSTDTQYF,TGCAGCGTTGAATTACTCATTACTAGCACAGATACGCAGTATTTT
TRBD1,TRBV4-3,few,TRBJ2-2,CASSQGGGAGELFF,TGCGCCAGCAGCCAAGGAGGGGGCGCCGGGGAGCTGTTTTTT
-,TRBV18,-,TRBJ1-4,CASNEGRTNEKLFF,TGTGCCAGCAACGAAGGTAGAACTAATGAAAAACTGTTTTTT
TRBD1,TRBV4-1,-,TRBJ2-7,CASSTGTGGSYEQYF,TGCGCCAGCAGCACCGGGACAGGGGGTTCCTACGAGCAGTACTTC
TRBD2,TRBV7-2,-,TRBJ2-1,CASISTSGRRNEQFF,TGTGCCAGCATTTCGACTAGCGGGAGGCGGAATGAGCAGTTCTTC
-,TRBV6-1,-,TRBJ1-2,CASSEWGYTF,TGTGCCAGCAGTGAATGGGGCTACACCTTC
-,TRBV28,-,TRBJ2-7,CASSLGLVYEQYF,TGTGCCAGCAGTTTAGGGCTCGTATACGAGCAGTACTTC
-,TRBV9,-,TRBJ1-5,CASSLGTGNQPQHF,TGTGCCAGCAGCTTAGGGACGGGGAATCAGCCCCAGCATTTT
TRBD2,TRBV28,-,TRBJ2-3,CASSPRGGSPLGADTQYF,TGTGCCAGCAGTCCTCGGGGGGGCAGTCCTCTTGGGGCAGATACGCAGTATTTT
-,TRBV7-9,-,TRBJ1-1,CASSLSGGDTEAFF,TGTGCCAGCAGCTTATCCGGGGGAGACACTGAAGCTTTCTTT
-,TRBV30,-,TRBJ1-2,CAWSVRRANYGYTF,TGTGCCTGGAGTGTACGTAGGGCTAACTATGGCTACACCTTC
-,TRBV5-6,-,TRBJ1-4,CASSLGGPNEKLFF,TGTGCCAGCAGCTTAGGGGGGCCTAATGAAAAACTGTTTTTT
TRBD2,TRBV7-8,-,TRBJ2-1,CASSLGPGGEQFF,TGTGCCAGCAGCCTGGGACCGGGGGGTGAGCAGTTCTTC
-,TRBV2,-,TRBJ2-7,CASSDVTSPEQYF,TGTGCCAGCAGTGATGTCACGTCGCCCGAGCAGTACTTC
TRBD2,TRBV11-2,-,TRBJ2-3,CASSFKREDTDTQYF,TGTGCCAGCAGCTTTAAGCGGGAGGACACGGATACGCAGTATTTT
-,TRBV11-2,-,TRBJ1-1,CASRSPTVNTEAFF,TGTGCCAGCAGAAGCCCGACAGTGAACACTGAAGCTTTCTTT
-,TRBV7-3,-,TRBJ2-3,CASSLEGQGTDTQYF,TGTGCCAGCAGCCTGGAGGGCCAGGGCACAGATACGCAGTATTTT
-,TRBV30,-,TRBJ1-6,CAWSALPNSYNSPLHF,TGTGCCTGGAGTGCCCTCCCCAACTCCTATAATTCACCCCTCCACTTT
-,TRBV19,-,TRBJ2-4,CASSISVGANIQYF,TGTGCCAGTAGTATCTCGGTTGGTGCAAACATTCAGTACTTC
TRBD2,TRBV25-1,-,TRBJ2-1,CASSGTSGRARNEQFF,TGTGCCAGCAGTGGCACTAGCGGGAGGGCCCGGAATGAGCAGTTCTTC
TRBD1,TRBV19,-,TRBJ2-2,CASSSGQGAANTGELFF,TGTGCCAGTAGCTCGGGACAGGGGGCCGCGAACACCGGGGAGCTGTTTTTT
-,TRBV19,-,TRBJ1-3,CASTMTVTGNTIYF,TGTGCCAGTACAATGACAGTAACTGGAAACACCATATATTTT
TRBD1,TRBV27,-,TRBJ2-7,CASSLSQGAGGYEQYF,TGTGCCAGCAGTTTATCCCAGGGGGCGGGTGGCTACGAGCAGTACTTC
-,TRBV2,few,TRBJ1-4,CASSLQGIGEKLFF,TGTGCCAGCAGTTTACAGGGAATTGGTGAAAAACTGTTTTTT
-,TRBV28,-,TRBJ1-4,CASRRHSGGKLFF,TGTGCCAGCAGGCGTCATTCTGGGGGAAAACTGTTTTTT
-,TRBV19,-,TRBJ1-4,CASSINGGEKLFF,TGTGCCAGTAGTATAAATGGGGGTGAAAAACTGTTTTTT
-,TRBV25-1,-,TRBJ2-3,CASSESWDTQYF,TGTGCCAGCAGTGAATCCTGGGATACGCAGTATTTT
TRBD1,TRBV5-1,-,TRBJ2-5,CASSLRQGETQYF,TGCGCCAGCAGCCTCCGACAGGGGGAGACCCAGTACTTC
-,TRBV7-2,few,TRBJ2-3,CASSLQGFTDTQYF,TGTGCCAGCAGCTTACAGGGGTTTACAGATACGCAGTATTTT
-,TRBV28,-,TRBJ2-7,CASSLGPGGSSYEQYF,TGTGCCAGCAGTTTAGGCCCGGGCGGCAGTTCCTACGAGCAGTACTTC
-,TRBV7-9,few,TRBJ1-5,CASSLDGEQPQHF,TGTGCCAGCAGCTTAGACGGGGAACAGCCCCAGCATTTT
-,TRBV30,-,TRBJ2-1,CAWKGLDEQFF,TGTGCCTGGAAGGGTCTGGATGAGCAGTTCTTC
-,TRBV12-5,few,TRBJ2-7,CASGQRDEQYF,TGTGCTAGTGGCCAGAGGGACGAGCAGTACTTC
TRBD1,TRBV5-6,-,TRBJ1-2,CASSWGDRMAYGYTF,TGTGCCAGCAGCTGGGGGGACAGGATGGCCTATGGCTACACCTTC
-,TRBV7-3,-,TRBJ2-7,CASSLFIWDEQYF,TGTGCCAGCAGCTTATTTATATGGGACGAGCAGTACTTC